This T cell receptor beta chain was captured by sequencing in a study of blood T cell repertoires in COVID-19. Generated by immunoSEQ multiplex PCR, the TCRdb table keeps only in-frame clones and is missing some. The sample contains 200,000 to 300,000 clones, about 87% of which appear only once. V lost 6 bases, J lost 0 bases, and 10 bases lay in between. The CDR3 has 14 residues. Germline CDR1 is ENHRY and CDR2 is SYGVKD. This clone is a singleton in its sample. What was sequenced was peripheral blood. The clonotype comes from an older woman with COVID-19, enrolled during active disease. V usage is TRBV10-3 and J usage is TRBJ2-3; the D is unclear. DNA for the CDR3: TGTGCCATCAGCATGGCGGTTAGCACAGATACGCAGTATTTT. Protein sequence: CAISMAVSTDTQYF.